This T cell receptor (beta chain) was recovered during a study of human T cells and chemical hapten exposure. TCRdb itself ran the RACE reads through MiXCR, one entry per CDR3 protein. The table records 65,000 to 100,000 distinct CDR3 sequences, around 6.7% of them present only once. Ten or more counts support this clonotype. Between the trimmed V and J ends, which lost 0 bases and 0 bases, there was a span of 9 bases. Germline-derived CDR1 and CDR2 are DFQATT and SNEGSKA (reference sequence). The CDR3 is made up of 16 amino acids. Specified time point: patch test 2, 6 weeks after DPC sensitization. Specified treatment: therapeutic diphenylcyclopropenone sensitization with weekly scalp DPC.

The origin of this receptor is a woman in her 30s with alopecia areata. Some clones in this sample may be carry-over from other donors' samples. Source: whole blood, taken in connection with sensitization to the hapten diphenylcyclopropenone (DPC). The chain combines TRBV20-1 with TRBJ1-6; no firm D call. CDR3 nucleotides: TGCAGTGCTAGAGATCCATCGGGCTCCTATAATTCACCCCTCCACTTT. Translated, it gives CSARDPSGSYNSPLHF.